This T cell receptor (beta chain) originates from a study of T cells after yellow fever vaccination. Overall study: Fractions low in cell number were prepared with SMART-Seq v4 Ultra Low Input. Notes on the study in general: Though it reached lower strength, the secondary response hit its peak faster, day 5 versus 15. The booster saw the reappearance of most primary-vaccination clones (roughly 97% CD4, about 88% CD8).

Germline V CDR1 and CDR2: SGHRS, YFSETQ. V lost 4 bases to trimming and J lost 3 bases; unmatched junction nucleotides: 4. This CDR3 is built from 14 residues. A universal primer site and UMIs were added as TCR cDNA was made by 5'RACE template switching. MiXCR was run by TCRdb on the 5' RACE reads, yielding one entry per CDR3 protein. This table has around 88,000 distinct CDR3 sequences, roughly 14% appearing once. The J gene is TRBJ2-7, the V gene TRBV5-1; 10 bases match TRBD1. The TCR originated in a man in his late teens or twenties who received the YFV17D yellow fever vaccine. The sequences come from CD8+ T cells not binding an NS4B(214-222) dextramer, sorted from PBMCs, collected around 3 weeks after the first yellow fever vaccination. CDR3 amino acids: CASSGDRGLYEQYF. In nucleotides, the CDR3 is TGCGCCAGCAGCGGAGACAGGGGGCTCTACGAGCAGTACTTC.